This T cell receptor beta chain was sequenced for a study of OX40 agonist ivuxolimab in advanced cancers. General notes on the study: Ivuxolimab was a fully human IgG2 agonistic monoclonal antibody targeting the costimulatory receptor OX40 (CD134). Intravenous ivuxolimab was administered to patients every 2 weeks at six dose levels: 0.01, 0.1, 0.3, 1.5, 3 and 10 mg/kg. Of the 50 to 55 patients in dose escalation, some 20 had hepatocellular carcinoma, roughly 15 had melanoma, 9 had renal cell carcinoma and 9 had head and neck cancer. In the dose-escalation cohort, 82.7% of patients were male, and the mean age was roughly 60 years, with a range of roughly 20 to 79. Prior anti-PD-1, anti-PD-L1 or anti-CTLA-4 therapy was permitted, and about two fifths of dose-escalation patients had received checkpoint inhibitors. Partial responses occurred in three dose-escalation patients: two with cutaneous melanoma and one with hepatocellular carcinoma. Peripheral TCRbeta sequencing was intended to test whether TCR sequence diversity was altered and clonal T-cell expansion was caused by ivuxolimab. The paper covers the monotherapy dose-escalation part of the phase I ivuxolimab trial, which included N of about 50 patients.

Patients with a history of autoimmune disease or receiving systemic immunosuppression were excluded from the trial. Peripheral blood for TCR sequencing was collected from all dose cohorts at baseline, on cycle 4 day 1, and on cycle 7 day 1. Samples were obtained from an open-label, multicenter, first-in-human phase I dose-escalation trial of ivuxolimab. The trial enrolled adults with locally advanced or metastatic head and neck squamous cell, hepatocellular, melanoma or renal cell carcinoma. CD4+ and CD8+ T cells were sorted separately from peripheral blood before TCR sequencing. The germline V gene supplies CDR1 MNHEY and CDR2 SVGAGI. The V and J ends are trimmed by 4 bases and 7 bases, leaving 20 bases between them. The CDR3 holds 15 amino acids from the cysteine to the phenylalanine. Only the CDR3 part of the read is kept: 45 bases, read in frame from the first base. Worth noting for this clone: Its target antigen remains unknown. No qualities accompany the bases; no much larger clone lies one base away.

Points the paper makes about the study in general: In partial responders in the 0.1-3.0 mg/kg groups, normalized peripheral clonal expansion was found to be among the lowest, especially among CD8+ T cells. After ivuxolimab, expanded clones were on average more numerous among CD8+ T cells than among CD4+ T cells. Clonal expansion of both CD4+ and CD8+ blood T cells was observed from baseline to week 6 at doses 0.1 to 3.0 mg/kg. Antigen specificity was not determined for the clonally expanded peripheral T cells. Low levels of normalized T-cell clonal expansion were also seen in some patients who did not respond.

Genomic DNA was isolated from the sorted cells so that the TCRbeta CDR3 region could be sequenced. The immunoSEQ Assay was used to sequence the TCRbeta CDR3 regions. Here the immuneACCESS table is served through TCRdb, limited to in-frame sequences with V and J called. Missing clones are a known gap in these copies; in checked studies unresolved V genes cover under half, and the rest lacks a known reason. The sample table contains more than 80,000 clones; only one count was recorded for roughly 85% of them. The top ten constitute 1.1% to 1.5% of the sample. The source of this sequence is an adult with an advanced solid tumor such as melanoma, head and neck, liver or kidney cancer. The chain is encoded by TRBV6-5 joined to TRBJ2-7, with the D gene too uncertain to name. Material: CD4+ or CD8+ T cells sorted from blood, obtained in a trial of the OX40 agonist ivuxolimab. This receptor carries the CDR3 CASSFGAEYLGEQYF. The nucleotides read TGTGCCAGCAGTTTCGGCGCGGAATATCTGGGGGAGCAGTACTTC.